The clone carrying this TCR beta chain was observed a few times. What it recognizes is unknown. These data originate in a study of response to subunit inactivated influenza vaccine. Findings of the study overall: There was a suggestion from the authors that each seasonal influenza vaccination recruits few new T cells.

Each CDR3 protein gets one entry after TCRdb re-called the RT-PCR reads with MiXCR. The table lists fewer than 400,000 distinct CDR3 sequences, 21% of them singletons. The CDR3 is 16 amino acids. This TCR was recovered from a man between 50 and 69 years old who received an inactivated influenza vaccine. The sequences come from PBMCs from blood, collected about 19 months after vaccination. This chain links TRBV21-1 with TRBJ2-4; the D call in the table, TRBD1, was not verified against the DNA. TRBV21-1 is annotated as a pseudogene. CDR3 sequence (DNA): TGTGCCAGCAGCACCATCCCTCAGGGAGCCAAAAACATTCAGTACTTC. This encodes CASSTIPQGAKNIQYF.